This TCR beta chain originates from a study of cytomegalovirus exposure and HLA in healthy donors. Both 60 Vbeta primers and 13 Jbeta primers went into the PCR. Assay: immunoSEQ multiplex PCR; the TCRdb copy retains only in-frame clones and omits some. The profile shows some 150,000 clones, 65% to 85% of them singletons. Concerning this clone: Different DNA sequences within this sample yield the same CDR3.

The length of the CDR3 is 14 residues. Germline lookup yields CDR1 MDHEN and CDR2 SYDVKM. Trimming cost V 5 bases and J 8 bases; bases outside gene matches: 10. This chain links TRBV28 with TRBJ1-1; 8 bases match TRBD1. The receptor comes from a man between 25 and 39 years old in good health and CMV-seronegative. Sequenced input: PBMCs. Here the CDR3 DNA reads TGTGCCAGCAGTCCGACAGGGGCAGCCCCCGAAGCTTTCTTT. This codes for CASSPTGAAPEAFF.